The 29 T cell receptor beta chains in this list originate from one sample, sequenced in a study of shared clonotypes between healthy human individuals. Profiled with immunoSEQ multiplex PCR; TCRdb holds only in-frame clones, not every one. The data contain about 2,500,000 clones, approximately 90% of them singletons. The material sequenced was naive CD4+ T cells sorted from blood. Indicated subset: CD45RA+ positively selected. Receptor source: a man aged 18 to 30 in good health.

The gene calls are TRBV30 and TRBJ2-2; D is uncertain. The V and J ends lost 5 bases and 0 bases respectively, with 16 bases between them. The CDR3 is made up of 16 amino acids. Germline loops: CDR1 GTSNPN, CDR2 SVGIG (reference sequence). The CDR3 DNA sequence: TGTGCCTGGGCTGAACGTAGAAGCGCGAACACCGGGGAGCTGTTTTTT. Translation gives CAWAERRSANTGELFF.

The chain joins TRBV7-6 to TRBJ2-1; 7 nucleotides line up with TRBD1. Losses at the gene ends were 2 bases for V and 0 bases for J; bases not matched to a gene: 4. Germline CDR1 and CDR2: SGHVS and FNYEAQ. The CDR3 is made up of 16 amino acids. Written as DNA, the CDR3 is TGTGCCAGCAGCTTACAGGACAGGAGCTCCTACAATGAGCAGTTCTTC. Translated, it gives CASSLQDRSSYNEQFF.

The gene calls are TRBV6-1 and TRBJ1-5; D is undetermined. The CDR3 has 14 residues. V was clipped by 1 base and J by 9 bases, with 13 bases between them. The germline CDR1 and CDR2 sequences are MNHNS and SASEGT. The CDR3 loop is CASSEVGGFMPQHF. In DNA, the CDR3 is TGTGCCAGCAGTGAAGTAGGAGGGTTTATGCCCCAGCATTTT.

The J gene is TRBJ2-2, the V gene TRBV15; possible D gene TRBD2, 5 bases. Germline CDR1 reads LNHNV; CDR2 reads YYDKDF (reference sequence). The CDR3 loop spans 15 amino acids. The V end was cut by 1 base, the J end by 2 bases, with 8 bases between. Here the CDR3 DNA reads TGTGCCACCAGCAGAGCGCGGGCCAACACCGGGGAGCTGTTTTTT. Residues: CATSRARANTGELFF.

This clone was seen only once. The junction differs from germline at one of its ends, possibly a read error. This chain uses TRBV7-7 with TRBJ2-1; D ambiguous. The CDR3 loop spans 13 amino acids. Germline-derived CDR1 and CDR2 are SSHAT and FNYEAQ (reference sequence). This CDR3 reads CASSTGRTAEQFF. The CDR3 region has the DNA TGTGCTAGCAGCACCGGACGGACGGCTGAGCAGTTCTTC.

The chain has TRBV30 and TRBJ2-7; a possible D gene is TRBD1 (5 bases). CDR3 length: 13 amino acids. V gave up 1 base and J gave up 2 bases, with 9 bases separating them. Germline V gene data show CDR1 as GTSNPN and CDR2 as SVGIG (reference sequence). The CDR3 protein is CAWSDRRAYEQYF. In DNA form, the CDR3 reads TGTGCCTGGAGTGACAGGAGAGCCTACGAGCAGTACTTC. Full variable domain (missing parts from reference TRBV30 and TRBJ2-7): SQTIHQWPATLVQPVGSPLSLECTVEGTSNPNLYWYRQAAGRGLQLLFYSVGIGQISSEVPQNLSASRPQDRQFILSSKKLLLSDSGFYLCAWSDRRAYEQYFGPGTRLTVT.

This clone was picked up a small number of times. The chain combines TRBV6-1 with TRBJ1-1; TRBD1 aligns across 7 bases. V was pared by 5 bases and J by 1 base, with 7 bases of the junction left unmatched. Germline V gene lookup returns CDR1 MNHNS and CDR2 SASEGT. The CDR3 sequence is 15 residues long. CDR3 protein: CASSTRQGSNTEAFF. Written as DNA, the CDR3 is TGTGCCAGCAGTACGCGACAGGGATCGAACACTGAAGCTTTCTTT.

The chain combines TRBV7-2 with TRBJ2-4; 7 bases align to TRBD1. V was clipped by 5 bases and J by 0 bases; unmatched bases: 10. CDR1 is SGHTA and CDR2 is FQGNSA in the germline V gene. The CDR3 consists of 17 residues. CDR3: CASSTPTGPLAKNIQYF. CDR3 in DNA: TGTGCCAGCAGCACCCCGACAGGGCCCCTAGCCAAAAACATTCAGTACTTC. Full variable domain (remainder filled in from reference TRBV7-2 and TRBJ2-4): GAGVSQSPSNKVTEKGKDVELRCDPISGHTALYWYRQSLGQGLEFLIYFQGNSAPDKSGLPSDRFSAERTGGSVSTLTIQRTQQEDSAVYLCASSTPTGPLAKNIQYFGAGTRLSVL.

Comment on this clone: Other DNA sequences in this sample translate to the same CDR3. The chain uses TRBV5-1 and TRBJ2-2; no firm D call. Germline V lookup: CDR1 SGHRS, CDR2 YFSETQ. The CDR3 contains 14 residues. Trimming removed 2 bases from V and 0 bases from J, with 5 bases in between. The CDR3 sequence: CASSFGSNTGELFF. DNA of the CDR3: TGCGCCAGCAGCTTCGGGTCGAACACCGGGGAGCTGTTTTTT. Full variable domain (outside the CDR3, taken from reference TRBV5-1 and TRBJ2-2): KAGVTQTPRYLIKTRGQQVTLSCSPISGHRSVSWYQQTPGQGLQFLFEYFSETQRNKGNFPGRFSGRQFSNSRSEMNVSTLELGDSALYLCASSFGSNTGELFFGEGSRLTVL.

This clone was recorded once. V is TRBV10-3 and J is TRBJ2-1, with D hard to call. The germline V and J ends were trimmed by 0 bases and 8 bases, with 5 bases remaining between them. Germline V gives CDR1 ENHRY, CDR2 SYGVKD. The CDR3 consists of 12 residues. CDR3 protein: CAISESGYEQFF. CDR3 DNA: TGTGCCATCAGTGAGTCGGGGTATGAGCAGTTCTTC.

This clone was observed once. Other nucleotide sequences from this sample produce the same CDR3. The chain combines TRBV7-2 with TRBJ1-2; D is undetermined. Trimming stripped 2 bases from V and 5 bases from J, with 9 bases between. CDR1 and CDR2 (germline): SGHTA, FQGNSA. This CDR3 region has 13 residues. CDR3 protein: CASSLRAGYGYTF. The CDR3 DNA sequence: TGTGCCAGCAGCTTAAGGGCAGGATATGGCTACACCTTC.

V usage is TRBV12-5 and J usage is TRBJ1-2; TRBD1 matches at 11 bases. V shed 5 bases and J 5 bases; nucleotides not matched to a gene: 7. The CDR3 extends over 15 amino acids. Germline CDR1 LGHNT, CDR2 FRNRAP. The CDR3 nucleotides are TGTGCTAGTGGTAATCCGGGACAGGGGGTATATGGCTACACCTTC. It encodes CASGNPGQGVYGYTF.

The V and J genes are TRBV7-3 and TRBJ2-5; either TRBD1 or TRBD2 may supply D (5 bases each). The V gene lost 0 bases and the J gene lost 5 bases, with 7 bases spanning the gap. This CDR3 spans 13 amino acids. Germline V gene data show CDR1 as SGHTA and CDR2 as FQGTGA. In nucleotides, the CDR3 is TGTGCCAGCAGCTTAACTTGGGGGGAGACCCAGTACTTC. Protein: CASSLTWGETQYF. The whole variable domain, remainder taken from reference TRBV7-3 and TRBJ2-5, is GAGVSQTPSNKVTEKGKYVELRCDPISGHTALYWYRQSLGQGPEFLIYFQGTGAADDSGLPNDRFFAVRPEGSVSTLKIQRTERGDSAVYLCASSLTWGETQYFGPGTRLLVL.

The chain links TRBV30 to TRBJ2-4; the match to TRBD2 covers 12 bases. CDR1 GTSNPN and CDR2 SVGIG come from the germline V gene (reference sequence). Trimming removed 0 bases from V and 7 bases from J; junction bases left unmatched: 10. This CDR3 is built from 17 residues. The CDR3: CAWSVRSTSGSPNIQYF. The CDR3 DNA reads as TGTGCCTGGAGTGTACGCTCGACTAGCGGGAGTCCGAACATTCAGTACTTC. Complete variable domain (other parts from reference TRBV30 and TRBJ2-4): SQTIHQWPATLVQPVGSPLSLECTVEGTSNPNLYWYRQAAGRGLQLLFYSVGIGQISSEVPQNLSASRPQDRQFILSSKKLLLSDSGFYLCAWSVRSTSGSPNIQYFGAGTRLSVL.

The rearrangement links TRBV7-2 to TRBJ2-3, with TRBD2 matching over 7 bases. The V segment lost 4 bases and the J segment 0 bases; nucleotides outside the gene matches: 4. CDR3 length: 15 amino acids. Looked up from germline, CDR1 is SGHTA and CDR2 is FQGNSA. The CDR3 sequence: CASSSSGPSTDTQYF. The CDR3 bases are TGTGCCAGCAGCTCTAGCGGCCCAAGCACAGATACGCAGTATTTT.

About this clone itself: This sample includes further DNA sequences coding for the same CDR3. The rearrangement uses TRBV5-1 and TRBJ1-6, with TRBD1 matching over 12 bases. Germline V gene data show CDR1 as SGHRS and CDR2 as YFSETQ. V gave up 4 bases and J gave up 10 bases; unmatched junction bases: 3. The length of the CDR3 is 14 residues. The CDR3 loop is CASSPGTGGSPLHF. The CDR3 DNA is TGCGCCAGCAGCCCCGGGACAGGGGGCTCACCCCTCCACTTT.

The chain recombines TRBV5-6 with TRBJ1-1; D is ambiguous. This CDR3 contains 13 residues. The germline CDR1 and CDR2 sequences are SGHDT and YYEEEE. Deletions cut 4 bases from V and 2 bases from J, with 9 bases between. The CDR3 region is CASSLYINTEAFF. The CDR3 DNA sequence: TGTGCCAGCAGCCTATATATAAACACTGAAGCTTTCTTT.

This clone was counted once. This chain joins TRBV29-1 and TRBJ2-5, with D possibly matching TRBD2 (5 bases). The V gene lost 7 bases and the J gene lost 5 bases, with 20 bases spanning the gap. CDR3 length equals 14 residues. Germline CDR1 reads SQVTM; CDR2 reads ANQGSEA. The CDR3 spells CSASRGSAAETQYF. The CDR3 region has the DNA TGCAGCGCCTCCCGGGGATCGGCCGCGGAGACCCAGTACTTC.

The chain links TRBV7-8 to TRBJ2-3; 8 bases line up with TRBD1. Germline V CDR1 and CDR2: SGHVS, FQNEAQ. The CDR3 totals 15 residues. J was trimmed by 4 bases and V by 2 bases; bases with no gene match: 5. CDR3 DNA: TGTGCCAGCAGCTTAAGGGACAGGATTCCAGATACGCAGTATTTT. It yields the protein CASSLRDRIPDTQYF. Based on the CDR3 plus reference TRBV7-8 and TRBJ2-3, the full variable domain is GAGVSQSPRYKVAKRGQDVALRCDPISGHVSLFWYQQALGQGPEFLTYFQNEAQLDKSGLPSDRFFAERPEGSVSTLKIQRTQQEDSAVYLCASSLRDRIPDTQYFGPGTRLTVL.

Comments on this clone: The identical CDR3 is also encoded by other nucleotide sequences in the sample. The chain employs TRBV9 and TRBJ2-2; tentative D call: TRBD2 (6 bases). Per the germline V gene, CDR1 is SGDLS and CDR2 is YYNGEE. The CDR3 covers 16 residues. Between the trimmed V and J ends, which lost 0 bases and 0 bases, there was a span of 9 bases. The DNA for the CDR3 is TGTGCCAGCAGCGTAGAGGGAGGTACGAACACCGGGGAGCTGTTTTTT. This sequence encodes CASSVEGGTNTGELFF.

For the CDR3, the DNA is TGTGCCAGTAGTATAGAGGGACGTAACACTGAAGCTTTCTTT. Residues: CASSIEGRNTEAFF. This rearrangement joins TRBV19 to TRBJ1-1, with D perhaps matching TRBD1 (5 bases). The CDR3 consists of 14 residues. Germline lookup yields CDR1 LNHDA and CDR2 SQIVND (reference sequence). The V gene lost 0 bases and the J gene lost 2 bases, with 7 bases spanning the gap.

The chain has TRBV18 and TRBJ1-4; possibly TRBD1 for D (5 bases). The CDR3 consists of 15 residues. V lost 1 base and J lost 8, with 14 bases in between. From germline, CDR1 is KGHSH and CDR2 LQKENI. The DNA for the CDR3 is TGTGCCAGCTCACCACAGGGAGATCCAGGGGAAAAACTGTTTTTT. This translates into CASSPQGDPGEKLFF.

Regarding this clone: Within the sample, other DNA sequences also encode this same CDR3. The chain combines TRBV5-1 with TRBJ2-2; D may be TRBD2 (5 bases). V dropped 4 bases and J dropped 4 bases, with 8 bases sitting between them. The CDR3 consists of 13 residues. Per the germline V gene, CDR1 is SGHRS and CDR2 is YFSETQ. CDR3 region: CASSRESTGELFF. Written as DNA, the CDR3 is TGCGCCAGCAGCAGGGAGTCCACCGGGGAGCTGTTTTTT.

With regard to this clone: Distinct nucleotide sequences in the sample also encode this CDR3. The chain joins TRBV7-2 to TRBJ2-7; no clear D. The CDR3 consists of 13 residues. Germline assignment: CDR1 SGHTA and CDR2 FQGNSA. The V and J ends lost 5 bases and 0 bases respectively, with 8 bases between them. The DNA for the CDR3 is TGTGCCAGCAGCCCGGGCCCCTCCTACGAGCAGTACTTC. Amino acid sequence: CASSPGPSYEQYF.

This chain links TRBV11-2 with TRBJ2-2; D not certain. Trimming cost V 5 bases and J 4 bases, with 11 bases left between them. This CDR3 spans 14 amino acids. Looked up from germline, CDR1 is SGHAT and CDR2 is FQNNGV. The CDR3 reads CASSLKTSTGELFF. In DNA, the CDR3 is TGTGCCAGCAGCCTAAAGACCTCCACCGGGGAGCTGTTTTTT.

The gene calls are TRBV6-6 and TRBJ1-5; 8 bases are a match to TRBD1. The CDR3 runs 14 residues. Germline CDR1 MNHNY, CDR2 SVGAGI (reference sequence). V lost 6 bases to trimming and J lost 6 bases; unmatched junction nucleotides: 7. CDR3 amino acids: CASSRGQVGQPQHF. CDR3 nucleotide sequence: TGTGCCAGCAGCAGGGGACAGGTTGGTCAGCCCCAGCATTTT.

The chain carries TRBV5-1 and TRBJ2-3; D gene unclear. The CDR3 sequence is 16 residues long. Germline V lookup: CDR1 SGHRS, CDR2 YFSETQ. Between the trimmed V and J ends, which lost 1 base and 0 bases, there was a span of 12 bases. CDR3 protein: CASSLYDQRSTDTQYF. DNA for the CDR3: TGCGCCAGCAGCTTGTATGATCAGAGAAGCACAGATACGCAGTATTTT.

This CDR3 reads CAWSVRQGLAWNTEAFF. CDR3 DNA: TGTGCCTGGAGTGTACGACAGGGACTTGCTTGGAACACTGAAGCTTTCTTT. The chain carries TRBV30 and TRBJ1-1; 7 nucleotides match TRBD1. Germline-derived CDR1 and CDR2 are GTSNPN and SVGIG (reference sequence). The V segment lost 0 bases and the J segment 1 base; nucleotides outside the gene matches: 11. The CDR3 contains 17 residues.

The CDR3 sequence: CASSGTLNQPQHF. The DNA of the CDR3 is TGTGCCAGCTCAGGGACCTTAAACCAGCCCCAGCATTTT. This sequence joins TRBV18 and TRBJ1-5, with D perhaps TRBD1 (5 bases). Trimming stripped 5 bases from V and 7 bases from J, with 12 bases between. The CDR3 covers 13 residues. Germline V gene sequence: CDR1 KGHSH, CDR2 LQKENI.